Sequencing of this TCR beta chain was carried out in a study of T-cell reconstitution after alpha-beta-depleted transplantation in children. Per germline, CDR1 MGHRA and CDR2 YSYEKL. This CDR3 comprises 15 residues. V lost 3 bases, J lost 6 bases, and 7 bases stayed unmatched. The TCRbeta library incorporated unique molecular identifiers. MiXCR was run by TCRdb on the PCR reads, yielding one entry per CDR3 protein. The table includes some 240,000 distinct CDR3 sequences, 12% detected once. The sample here was PBMCs from the stem cell graft donor, taken from the stem cell graft. This receptor was taken from a human donor who donated a stem cell graft to a child with acute lymphoblastic leukemia. The chain carries TRBV4-1 and TRBJ1-4; 7 bases match TRBD1. CDR3 sequence reads: CASSQTVRGHEKLFF. The CDR3 DNA follows: TGCGCCAGCAGCCAGACAGTTAGGGGGCATGAAAAACTGTTTTTT.